A single sample gave rise to the 22 T cell receptor beta chains below, sequenced in a study of cytomegalovirus exposure and HLA in healthy donors. PCR used 60 Vbeta primers and 13 Jbeta primers. This table comes from immunoSEQ multiplex PCR, and its TCRdb copy is limited to in-frame clones, with some not included. The sample records 150,000 to 200,000 clones, 80% being singletons. Sequencing input: PBMCs. These receptors originate from a male donor in good health and CMV-seropositive.

The chain couples TRBV6-5 to TRBJ2-5; 9 bases align to TRBD1. Germline CDR1 reads MNHEY; CDR2 reads SVGAGI. V lost 6 bases, J lost 5 bases, and 7 bases stayed unmatched. CDR3 length: 14 amino acids. The CDR3 here is CASRITGGRETQYF. The DNA of the CDR3 is TGTGCCAGCAGAATAACAGGGGGCCGCGAGACCCAGTACTTC.

This rearrangement joins TRBV7-8 to TRBJ2-1, with 12 bases fitting TRBD1. CDR1 and CDR2 from the germline V gene are SGHVS and FQNEAQ. This CDR3 spans 17 amino acids. The ends lost 5 bases at V and 7 bases at J; junction bases unmatched: 12. The CDR3 coding sequence is TGTGCCAGCAGCCCCCCCTTGGGGGACAGGGGGCGAAATGAGCAGTTCTTC. Translated: CASSPPLGDRGRNEQFF.

This clone was seen only once. The V and J genes are TRBV6-5 and TRBJ1-2; D gene unclear. The CDR3 totals 13 residues. In germline, CDR1 is MNHEY, CDR2 SVGAGI. The V end lost 2 bases, the J end lost 4 bases, and 8 bases lay between the germline ends. Written as DNA, the CDR3 is TGTGCCAGCAGTTACGGAGAGGCCTATGGCTACACCTTC. As protein: CASSYGEAYGYTF.

The rearrangement joins TRBV6-4 to TRBJ2-2, with TRBD2 as a possible D gene (6 bases). There are 16 residues in the CDR3. Per germline, CDR1 MRHNA and CDR2 SNTAGT. V lost 0 bases and J lost 1, with 9 bases in between. As DNA, the CDR3 is TGTGCCAGCAGTGACTCGATGGGAGGGAACACCGGGGAGCTGTTTTTT. It translates to CASSDSMGGNTGELFF.

This clone was picked up a small number of times. The rearrangement joins TRBV5-4 to TRBJ2-5; 7 bases map to TRBD1. The germline gives CDR1 SGHNT, CDR2 YYREEE (reference sequence). The trim removed 4 bases at V and 4 bases at J, leaving 7 bases unmatched. This CDR3 has 14 residues. CDR3: CASSLVTGRETQYF. In DNA, the CDR3 is TGTGCCAGCAGCCTAGTGACAGGGAGAGAGACCCAGTACTTC. The full variable domain, completed using reference TRBV5-4 and TRBJ2-5, is ETGVTQSPTHLIKTRGQQVTLRCSSQSGHNTVSWYQQALGQGPQFIFQYYREEENGRGNFPPRFSGLQFPNYSSELNVNALELDDSALYLCASSLVTGRETQYFGPGTRLLVL.

The gene calls are TRBV29-1 and TRBJ1-2; 11 bases map to TRBD1. Germline values: CDR1 SQVTM, CDR2 ANQGSEA. This CDR3 spans 16 amino acids. Germline trimming cut 4 bases from V and 4 bases from J; bases unmatched to any gene: 11. The CDR3: CSVVFGQGANSYGYTF. In DNA, the CDR3 is TGCAGCGTTGTATTCGGACAGGGGGCGAATTCCTATGGCTACACCTTC. The full variable domain, with the rest looked up from reference TRBV29-1 and TRBJ1-2, is SAVISQKPSRDICQRGTSLTIQCQVDSQVTMMFWYRQQPGQSLTLIATANQGSEATYESGFVIDKFPISRPNLTFSTLTVSNMSPEDSSIYLCSVVFGQGANSYGYTFGSGTRLTVV.

This clone occurred a few times. The rearrangement uses TRBV6-5 and TRBJ2-3, with D possibly TRBD1 on 6 matching bases. The CDR3 runs to 14 residues. From germline, CDR1 is MNHEY and CDR2 SVGAGI. V lost 7 bases, J lost 2 bases, and 13 bases lay in between. CDR3 in amino acids: CASTPGQPTDTQYF. The CDR3 DNA is TGTGCCAGCACTCCGGGACAACCCACAGATACGCAGTATTTT.

The J gene is TRBJ1-2, the V gene TRBV6-5, with D tentatively TRBD1 (6 bases). The CDR3 runs 13 residues. Germline V gene sequence: CDR1 MNHEY, CDR2 SVGAGI. V was cut by 7 bases and J by 4 bases, with 13 bases left in between. The CDR3 sequence: CASTKQGAYGYTF. DNA of the CDR3: TGTGCCAGCACCAAACAGGGTGCCTATGGCTACACCTTC.

The gene calls are TRBV19 and TRBJ2-2, with 8 nucleotides matching TRBD1. Germline V gene lookup returns CDR1 LNHDA and CDR2 SQIVND (reference sequence). Trimming took 11 bases from V and 6 from J; bases not matched to a gene: 11. The length of the CDR3 is 14 residues. The CDR3 spells CAAETGAAPGELFF. DNA of the CDR3: TGTGCCGCGGAGACAGGGGCCGCCCCCGGGGAGCTGTTTTTT.

V gene TRBV4-3 combines with J gene TRBJ2-3, with a tentative D call TRBD2 (6 bases). V gave up 2 bases and J gave up 1 base, with 16 bases separating them. Germline CDR1 reads LGHNA; CDR2 reads YSLEER. CDR3 length: 17 amino acids. CDR3 sequence reads: CASSQRGVGGGTDTQYF. In DNA form, the CDR3 reads TGCGCCAGCAGCCAAAGGGGCGTAGGAGGGGGCACAGATACGCAGTATTTT.

The chain couples TRBV16 to TRBJ1-1; D not resolved. This CDR3 region has 12 residues. V dropped 9 bases and J dropped 4 bases, with 12 bases sitting between them. The germline CDR1 and CDR2 sequences are KGHSY and FQNENV. Here the CDR3 reads CASSRAGTEAFF. In DNA form, the CDR3 reads TGTGCCAGTAGTAGAGCAGGCACTGAAGCTTTCTTT.

The chain has TRBV25-1 and TRBJ2-7; 9 nucleotides agree with TRBD2. The germline CDR1 and CDR2 sequences are MGHDK and SYGVNS. V dropped 8 bases and J dropped 4; count of bases not matched to a gene: 12. This CDR3 is 15 amino acids long. CDR3: CASYRPAGGLYEQYF. CDR3 coding DNA: TGTGCCAGCTATAGACCAGCGGGGGGTTTATACGAGCAGTACTTC.

The CDR3 is CAWSAALAGGLGSYNEQFF. Written as DNA, the CDR3 is TGTGCCTGGAGTGCAGCACTAGCGGGAGGGCTTGGGTCCTACAATGAGCAGTTCTTC. The chain has TRBV30 and TRBJ2-1; TRBD2 aligns across 13 bases. This CDR3 region has 19 residues. J gave up 1 base and V 1 base, and 10 bases lay outside the gene matches. Per the germline V gene, CDR1 is GTSNPN and CDR2 is SVGIG (reference sequence).

This chain joins TRBV19 and TRBJ2-1; TRBD1 agrees at 9 bases. V was pared by 5 bases and J by 7 bases, with 9 bases of the junction left unmatched. This CDR3 is built from 15 residues. The germline CDR1 and CDR2 sequences are LNHDA and SQIVND (reference sequence). CDR3 protein: CASSYLGQGTNEQFF. CDR3 nucleotide sequence: TGTGCCAGTAGTTACCTGGGACAGGGAACGAATGAGCAGTTCTTC.

This clone was detected a few times. This rearrangement joins TRBV19 to TRBJ2-4; TRBD1 matches 10 bases. This CDR3 is 19 amino acids long. V shed 3 bases and J 0 bases; nucleotides not matched to a gene: 11. CDR1 is LNHDA and CDR2 is SQIVND in the germline V gene (reference sequence). CDR3 DNA: TGTGCCAGTAGTATTCCGGGACAGGGGAGACCCTTAGCCAAAAACATTCAGTACTTC. The encoded protein is CASSIPGQGRPLAKNIQYF.

This clone was seen only a few times. The chain links TRBV10-1 to TRBJ2-7; D uncertain. Per the germline V gene, CDR1 is WNHNN and CDR2 is SYGVQD (reference sequence). The CDR3 length is 14 residues. The V end was cut by 11 bases, the J end by 2 bases, with 19 bases between. CDR3 loop: CALRPRLSTYEQYF. In nucleotides, the CDR3 is TGCGCCCTCCGACCTCGACTGAGTACCTACGAGCAGTACTTC.

A note on this clone: A read error may produce the germline difference seen at one junction end. The chain is built from TRBV7-9 and TRBJ1-1; no reliable D call. The CDR3 runs to 13 residues. CDR1 is SEHNR, CDR2 FQNEAQ, per germline (reference sequence). The CDR3 DNA follows: TGTTCCAGCAGCCCGCACCGGTCTACTGAAGCTTTCTTT. This encodes CSSSPHRSTEAFF.

The V call is TRBV7-2, the J call TRBJ2-1; possible D gene TRBD1, 5 bases. Per the germline V gene, CDR1 is SGHTA and CDR2 is FQGNSA. The CDR3 is 15 amino acids. Trimming stripped 3 bases from V and 1 base from J, with 10 bases between. The CDR3 reads CASSFEGVSYNEQFF. DNA of the CDR3: TGTGCCAGCAGCTTTGAAGGGGTATCCTACAATGAGCAGTTCTTC. The entire variable domain, with the rest obtained from reference TRBV7-2 and TRBJ2-1, is as follows: GAGVSQSPSNKVTEKGKDVELRCDPISGHTALYWYRQSLGQGLEFLIYFQGNSAPDKSGLPSDRFSAERTGGSVSTLTIQRTQQEDSAVYLCASSFEGVSYNEQFFGPGTRLTVL.

This CDR3 is CASSEGQSETQYF. DNA of the CDR3: TGTGCCAGCAGCGAGGGACAGTCAGAGACCCAGTACTTC. This rearrangement joins TRBV7-8 to TRBJ2-5, with 7 bases matching TRBD1. This CDR3 spans 13 amino acids. In germline, CDR1 is SGHVS, CDR2 FQNEAQ. Unmatched junction bases numbered 4, after V lost 5 bases and J lost 4 bases.

The V call is TRBV5-1, the J call TRBJ2-7; 8 bases match TRBD1. The CDR3 covers 14 residues. V lost 2 bases and J lost 2; bases outside the gene matches: 3. Germline V gene lookup returns CDR1 SGHRS and CDR2 YFSETQ. The chain's CDR3 is CASSFQGAAYEQYF. In nucleotides, the CDR3 is TGCGCCAGCAGCTTCCAGGGGGCGGCCTACGAGCAGTACTTC.

The table lists this clone with a count of one. The chain uses TRBV19 and TRBJ2-3; tentative D call: TRBD2 (5 bases). Trimming left V 10 bases short and J 3 bases short, with 20 bases between. The CDR3 runs to 15 residues. Germline V lookup: CDR1 LNHDA, CDR2 SQIVND (reference sequence). The CDR3 DNA reads as TGTGCCACTGCTCCGAGGGCCCGAGGGACAGATACGCAGTATTTT. Its protein product is CATAPRARGTDTQYF. Full variable domain (outside the CDR3, taken from reference TRBV19 and TRBJ2-3): DGGITQSPKYLFRKEGQNVTLSCEQNLNHDAMYWYRQDPGQGLRLIYYSQIVNDFQKGDIAEGYSVSREKKESFPLTVTSAQKNPTAFYLCATAPRARGTDTQYFGPGTRLTVL.

This clone has more than one count but fewer than ten. V usage is TRBV1 and J usage is TRBJ2-7; the table calls TRBD2, which could not be checked here. TRBV1 is designated a pseudogene. CDR3 length: 16 amino acids. CDR3 in amino acids: CTSTGLLSVQGYEQYF. CDR3 bases: TGCACCAGCACTGGATTACTAAGCGTGCAAGGCTACGAGCAGTACTTC.